The count of the clone carrying this TCR beta chain is one. This sample is part of a study of T cell responses to AZD1222 COVID-19 vaccine. Sequencing used immunoSEQ multiplex PCR; TCRdb keeps in-frame clones, though not all of them. The table lists roughly 80,000 clones, just over 90% of them singletons. The CDR3 spans 13 residues. V was trimmed by 6 bases and J by 6 bases, leaving 17 bases between them. Germline loops: CDR1 SQVTM, CDR2 ANQGSEA. Material: peripheral blood, obtained 28 days after the second AZD1222 dose. V gene TRBV29-1 combines with J gene TRBJ1-2; a possible D gene is TRBD1 (5 bases). The source of this sequence is an adult who received the AZD1222 COVID-19 vaccine. The DNA for the CDR3 is TGCAGCGTAGTCGACAGCGTGGTAAATGGCTACACCTTC. Amino acids: CSVVDSVVNGYTF.